One T cell receptor beta chain is described in this entry. Antigen unknown. The sample is drawn from a study of PD-1 blockade in mismatch repair-deficient tumors. Findings and caveats of the study: Tumor-resident clones, often undetectable pretreatment in blood, expanded then contracted after pembrolizumab.

All patients were mismatch repair deficient, assessed by either PCR or immunohistochemistry. A few pembrolizumab responders had their TCRs sequenced. V was pared by 4 bases and J by 5 bases, with 14 bases between. The CDR3 covers 15 residues. Germline-derived CDR1 and CDR2 are SEHNR and FQNEAQ (reference sequence). Sequencing was performed with immunoSEQ multiplex PCR; in TCRdb, only in-frame clones are kept and a portion is missing. Found here are almost 9,500 clones, approximately 85% of them singletons; the top ten hold approximately 0.91%. The chain is built from TRBV7-9 and TRBJ2-2; TRBD1 might be the D (6 bases). The clonotype originates from an adult with mismatch repair-deficient cancer. The sample here was PBMCs, taken almost 47 weeks after starting pembrolizumab. CDR3 sequence: CASSYFYRVTGELFF. DNA of the CDR3: TGTGCCAGCAGCTATTTTTACAGGGTTACCGGGGAGCTGTTTTTT.